This T cell receptor (beta chain) is drawn from a study of persistence of HIV-infected CD4 T cells. CDR3 length equals 14 residues. Germline V gene sequence: CDR1 SGHRS, CDR2 YFSETQ. The germline V and J ends were trimmed by 2 bases and 5 bases, with 13 bases remaining between them. To note about this clone: Its specificity is unknown.

This was the immunoSEQ version 4 assay in survey mode. TCRdb keeps only in-frame clones here, not all; method: immunoSEQ multiplex PCR. The table lists some 50,000 clones, about 87% of them singletons. This nonspecific control used anti-CD3/anti-CD28 bead stimulation of CD4+ T cells. Responding CD4+ T cells were sorted by upregulation of both CD40 ligand and CD69. Stimulated PBMCs had first been depleted of CD8+ T cells. This material consisted of CD4+ T cells sorted from PBMCs after roughly 18-hour stimulation, taken from a patient who received antiretroviral therapy. This TCR derives from an adult woman with HIV who was CMV-seropositive. The chain has TRBV5-1 and TRBJ2-5; D might be TRBD1 (5 bases). The chain's CDR3 is CASSFSRVMETQYF. As DNA, the CDR3 is TGCGCCAGCAGCTTCTCCAGGGTGATGGAGACCCAGTACTTC.